This T cell receptor (beta chain) is from a study of response to subunit inactivated influenza vaccine. Study-level points and caveats: It was the authors' suggestion that each seasonal influenza vaccination recruits few new T cells.

TCRdb itself ran the RT-PCR reads through MiXCR, one entry per CDR3 protein. The sample lists hundreds of thousands of distinct CDR3 sequences, roughly 22% seen once, with 9.5% to 13% in the top ten. Concerning this clonotype: Its cognate antigen is unknown.

This specimen consisted of PBMCs from blood, obtained around 22 months after vaccination. This clonotype was sampled from a man aged 50-75 years who received an inactivated influenza vaccine.

The CDR3 is CATSRDLLSGQYF. Written as DNA, the CDR3 is TGTGCCACCAGCAGAGATTTGCTGAGTGGGCAGTACTTC. This chain connects TRBV15 to TRBJ2-7; D uncertain. This CDR3 has 13 amino acids. CDR1 LNHNV and CDR2 YYDKDF come from the germline V gene (reference sequence). Trimming stripped 0 bases from V and 9 bases from J, with 12 bases between.